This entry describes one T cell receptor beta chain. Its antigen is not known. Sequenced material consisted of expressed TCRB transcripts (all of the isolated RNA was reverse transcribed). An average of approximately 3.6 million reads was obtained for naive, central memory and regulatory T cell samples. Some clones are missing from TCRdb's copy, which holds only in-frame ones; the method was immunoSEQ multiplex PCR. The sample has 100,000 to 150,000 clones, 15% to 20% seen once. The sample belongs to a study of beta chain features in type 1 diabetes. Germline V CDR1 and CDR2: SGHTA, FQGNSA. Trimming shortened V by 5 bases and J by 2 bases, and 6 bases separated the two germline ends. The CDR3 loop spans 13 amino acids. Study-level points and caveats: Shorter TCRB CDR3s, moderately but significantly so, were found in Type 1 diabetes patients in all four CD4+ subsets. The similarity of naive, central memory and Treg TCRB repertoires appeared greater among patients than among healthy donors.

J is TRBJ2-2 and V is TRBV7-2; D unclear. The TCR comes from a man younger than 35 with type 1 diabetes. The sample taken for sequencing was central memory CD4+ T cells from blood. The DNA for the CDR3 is TGTGCCAGCAGCGCCCAAAACACCGGGGAGCTGTTTTTT. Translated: CASSAQNTGELFF.